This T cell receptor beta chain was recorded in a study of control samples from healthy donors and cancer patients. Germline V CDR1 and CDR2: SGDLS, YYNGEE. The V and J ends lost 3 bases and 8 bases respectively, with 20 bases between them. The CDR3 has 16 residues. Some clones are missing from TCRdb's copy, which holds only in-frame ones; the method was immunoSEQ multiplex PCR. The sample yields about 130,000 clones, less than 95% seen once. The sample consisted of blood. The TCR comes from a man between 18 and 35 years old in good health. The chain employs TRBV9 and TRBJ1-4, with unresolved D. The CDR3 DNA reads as TGTGCCAGCAGCGGAAATCTCTGGCAACCTCGGGAAAAACTGTTTTTT. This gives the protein CASSGNLWQPREKLFF.